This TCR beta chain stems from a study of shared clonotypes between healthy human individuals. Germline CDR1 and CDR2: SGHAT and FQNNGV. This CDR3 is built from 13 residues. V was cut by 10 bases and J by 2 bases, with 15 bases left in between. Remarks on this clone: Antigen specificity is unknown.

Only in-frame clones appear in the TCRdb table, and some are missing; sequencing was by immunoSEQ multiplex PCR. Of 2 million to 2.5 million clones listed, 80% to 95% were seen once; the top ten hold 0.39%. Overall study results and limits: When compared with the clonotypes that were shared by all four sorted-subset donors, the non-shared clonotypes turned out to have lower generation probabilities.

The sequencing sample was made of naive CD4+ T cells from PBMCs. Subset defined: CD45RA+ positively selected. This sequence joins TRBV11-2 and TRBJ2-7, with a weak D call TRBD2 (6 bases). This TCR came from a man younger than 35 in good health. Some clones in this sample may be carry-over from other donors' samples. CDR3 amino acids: CATTLGGTYEQYF. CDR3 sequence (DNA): TGTGCCACCACCCTCGGAGGGACCTACGAGCAGTACTTC.